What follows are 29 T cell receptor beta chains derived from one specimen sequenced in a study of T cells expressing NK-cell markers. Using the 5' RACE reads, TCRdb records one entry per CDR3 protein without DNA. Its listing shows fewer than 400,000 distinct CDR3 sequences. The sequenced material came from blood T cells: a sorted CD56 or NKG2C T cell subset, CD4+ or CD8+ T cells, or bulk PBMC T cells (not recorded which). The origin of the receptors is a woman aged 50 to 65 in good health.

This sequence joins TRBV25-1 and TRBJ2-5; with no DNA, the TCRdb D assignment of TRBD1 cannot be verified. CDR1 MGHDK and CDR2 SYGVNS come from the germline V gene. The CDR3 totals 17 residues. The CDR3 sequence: CASSEYNRGRREETQYF.

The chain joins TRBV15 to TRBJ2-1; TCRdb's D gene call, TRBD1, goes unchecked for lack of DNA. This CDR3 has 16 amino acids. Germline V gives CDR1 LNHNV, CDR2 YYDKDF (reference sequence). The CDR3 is CATSRGDGSSYNEQFF. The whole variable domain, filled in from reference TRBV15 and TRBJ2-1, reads DAMVIQNPRYQVTQFGKPVTLSCSQTLNHNVMYWYQQKSSQAPKLLFHYYDKDFNNEADTPDNFQSRRPNTSFCFLDIRSPGLGDTAMYLCATSRGDGSSYNEQFFGPGTRLTVL.

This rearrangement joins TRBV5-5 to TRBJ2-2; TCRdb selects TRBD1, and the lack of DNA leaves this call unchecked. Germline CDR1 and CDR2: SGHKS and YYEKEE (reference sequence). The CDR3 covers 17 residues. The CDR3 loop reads CASSQHPGQGVPGELFF.

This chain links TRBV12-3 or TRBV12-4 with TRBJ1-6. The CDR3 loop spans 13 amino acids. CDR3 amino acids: CASSTRPDSPLHF.

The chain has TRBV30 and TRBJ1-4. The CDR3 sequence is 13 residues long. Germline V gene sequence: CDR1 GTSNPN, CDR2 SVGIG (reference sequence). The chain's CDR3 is CAWSGGAGEKLFF.

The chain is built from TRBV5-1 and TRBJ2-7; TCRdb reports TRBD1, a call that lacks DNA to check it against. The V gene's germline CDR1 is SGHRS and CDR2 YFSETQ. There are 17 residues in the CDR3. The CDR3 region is CASSVEPHGTDTYEQYF.

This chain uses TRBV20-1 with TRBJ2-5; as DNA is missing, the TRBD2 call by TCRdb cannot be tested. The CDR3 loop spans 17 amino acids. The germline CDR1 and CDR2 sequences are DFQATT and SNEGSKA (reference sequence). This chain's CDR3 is CSAPGLAGGPAQETQYF.

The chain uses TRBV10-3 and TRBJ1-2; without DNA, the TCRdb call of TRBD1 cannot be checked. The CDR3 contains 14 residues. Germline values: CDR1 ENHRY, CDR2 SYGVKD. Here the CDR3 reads CAISEYRDTYGYTF.

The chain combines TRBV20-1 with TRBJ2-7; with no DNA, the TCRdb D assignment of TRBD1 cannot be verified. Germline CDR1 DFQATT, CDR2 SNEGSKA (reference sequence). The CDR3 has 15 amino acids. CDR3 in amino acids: CSAIQTPGPSYEQYF.

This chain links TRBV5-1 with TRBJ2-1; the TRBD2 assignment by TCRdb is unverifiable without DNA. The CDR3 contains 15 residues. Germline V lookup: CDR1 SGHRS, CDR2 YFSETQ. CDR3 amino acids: CASISSGSSYNEQFF.

CDR3 region: CATSDPGLAGLRGTDTQYF. The gene calls are TRBV24-1 and TRBJ2-3; TCRdb calls TRBD2, which cannot be checked without DNA. This CDR3 has 19 amino acids. Germline loops: CDR1 KGHDR, CDR2 SFDVKD.

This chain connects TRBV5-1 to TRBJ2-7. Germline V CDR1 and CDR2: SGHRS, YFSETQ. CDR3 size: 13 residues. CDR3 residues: CASSLRFTYEQYF.

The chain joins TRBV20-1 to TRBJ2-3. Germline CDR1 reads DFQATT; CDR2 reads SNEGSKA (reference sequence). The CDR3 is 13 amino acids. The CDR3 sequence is CSAPATSTDTQYF.

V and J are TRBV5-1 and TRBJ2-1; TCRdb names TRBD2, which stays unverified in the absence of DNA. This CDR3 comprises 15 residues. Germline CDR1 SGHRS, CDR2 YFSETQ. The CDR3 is CASSLVRTSRAEQFF.

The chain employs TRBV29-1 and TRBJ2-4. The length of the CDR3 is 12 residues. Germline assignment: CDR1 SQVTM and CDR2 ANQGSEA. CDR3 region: CSVDVAKNIQYF.

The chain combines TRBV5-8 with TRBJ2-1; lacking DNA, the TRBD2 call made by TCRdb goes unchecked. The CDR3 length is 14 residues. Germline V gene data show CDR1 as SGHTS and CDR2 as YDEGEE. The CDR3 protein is CASSLGGLAGGQFF.

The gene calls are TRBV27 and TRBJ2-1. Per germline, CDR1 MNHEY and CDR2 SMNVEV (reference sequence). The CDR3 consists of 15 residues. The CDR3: CASSSDVSMYNEQFF.

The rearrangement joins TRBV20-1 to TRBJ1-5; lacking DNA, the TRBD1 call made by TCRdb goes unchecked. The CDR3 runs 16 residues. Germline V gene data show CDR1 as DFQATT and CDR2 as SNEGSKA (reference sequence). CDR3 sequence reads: CSASDRVGGRSQPQHF.

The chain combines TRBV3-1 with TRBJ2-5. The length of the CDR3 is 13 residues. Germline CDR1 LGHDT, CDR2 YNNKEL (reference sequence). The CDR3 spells CASSQGLGETQYF.

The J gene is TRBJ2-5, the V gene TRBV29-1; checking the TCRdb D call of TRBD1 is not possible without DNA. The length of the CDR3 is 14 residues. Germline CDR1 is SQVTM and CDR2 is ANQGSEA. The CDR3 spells CSVADSPTSWTQYF.

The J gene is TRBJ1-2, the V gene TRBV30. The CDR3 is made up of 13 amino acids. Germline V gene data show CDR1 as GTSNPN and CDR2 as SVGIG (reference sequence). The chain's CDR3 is CAWSDTRNYGYTF.

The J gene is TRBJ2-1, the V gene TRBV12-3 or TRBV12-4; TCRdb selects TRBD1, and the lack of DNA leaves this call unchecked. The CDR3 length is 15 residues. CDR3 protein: CASSSPGDRYNEQFF.

The CDR3 reads CASSPNQTGRAKNIQYF. This rearrangement joins TRBV5-1 to TRBJ2-4; the D call of TRBD1 rests on TCRdb alone, since no DNA is present to check it. Germline V gene data show CDR1 as SGHRS and CDR2 as YFSETQ. The CDR3 spans 17 residues. Full variable domain (outside the CDR3, taken from reference TRBV5-1 and TRBJ2-4): KAGVTQTPRYLIKTRGQQVTLSCSPISGHRSVSWYQQTPGQGLQFLFEYFSETQRNKGNFPGRFSGRQFSNSRSEMNVSTLELGDSALYLCASSPNQTGRAKNIQYFGAGTRLSVL.

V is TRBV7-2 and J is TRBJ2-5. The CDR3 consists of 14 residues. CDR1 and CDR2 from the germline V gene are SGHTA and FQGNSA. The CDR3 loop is CASSLVRGLETQYF.

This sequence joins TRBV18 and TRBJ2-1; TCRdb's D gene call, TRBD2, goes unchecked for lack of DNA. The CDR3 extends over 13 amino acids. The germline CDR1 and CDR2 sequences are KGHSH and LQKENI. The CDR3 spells CASSSSGLHEQFF.

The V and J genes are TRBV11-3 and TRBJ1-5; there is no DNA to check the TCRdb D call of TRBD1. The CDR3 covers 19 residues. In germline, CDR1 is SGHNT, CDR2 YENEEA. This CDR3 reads CASSFPLYRGQDSNQPQHF.

The CDR3 region is CASSALVYHEQFF. The chain is built from TRBV6-1 and TRBJ2-1; TCRdb gives TRBD2 as the D gene, but with no DNA this cannot be confirmed. CDR3 size: 13 residues. The germline gives CDR1 MNHNS, CDR2 SASEGT.

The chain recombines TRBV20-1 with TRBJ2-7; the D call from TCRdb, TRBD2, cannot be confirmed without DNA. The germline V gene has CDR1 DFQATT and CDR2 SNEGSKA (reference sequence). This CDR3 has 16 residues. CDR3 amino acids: CSAVAPTSGRADEQYF.

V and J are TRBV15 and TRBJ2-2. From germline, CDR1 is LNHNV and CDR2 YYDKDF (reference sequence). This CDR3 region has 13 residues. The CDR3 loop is CATSNLISGELFF.